The subject of this entry is one TCR beta chain. Its antigen is undetermined. The CDR3 is 15 amino acids. Germline-derived CDR1 and CDR2 are ENHRY and SYGVKD. With 8 bases clipped from V and 8 bases from J, the junction kept 15 bases outside the gene matches. Assay used: immunoSEQ multiplex PCR; TCRdb lists only in-frame clones, some missing. The table has 2 million to 2.5 million clones, approximately 95% seen once. This specimen belongs to a study of shared clonotypes between healthy human individuals. The study's findings and limits: When naive CD4 clonotypes were compared across several donors, around 4.6% were shared. In contrast to clonotypes shared by all four donors, non-shared clonotypes had lower generation probabilities. Clonotype sharing among the donors was expected to vary with sequencing depth.

This receptor was obtained from a man in his late teens or twenties in good health. This chain links TRBV10-3 with TRBJ2-1; TRBD2 matches 7 bases. Material for sequencing was naive CD4+ T cells sorted from blood. Subset of the sample: CD45RA+ positively selected. CDR3 amino acids: CAIGSSGTSEDEQFF. CDR3 DNA: TGTGCCATCGGATCTTCGGGAACTAGCGAGGATGAGCAGTTCTTC.